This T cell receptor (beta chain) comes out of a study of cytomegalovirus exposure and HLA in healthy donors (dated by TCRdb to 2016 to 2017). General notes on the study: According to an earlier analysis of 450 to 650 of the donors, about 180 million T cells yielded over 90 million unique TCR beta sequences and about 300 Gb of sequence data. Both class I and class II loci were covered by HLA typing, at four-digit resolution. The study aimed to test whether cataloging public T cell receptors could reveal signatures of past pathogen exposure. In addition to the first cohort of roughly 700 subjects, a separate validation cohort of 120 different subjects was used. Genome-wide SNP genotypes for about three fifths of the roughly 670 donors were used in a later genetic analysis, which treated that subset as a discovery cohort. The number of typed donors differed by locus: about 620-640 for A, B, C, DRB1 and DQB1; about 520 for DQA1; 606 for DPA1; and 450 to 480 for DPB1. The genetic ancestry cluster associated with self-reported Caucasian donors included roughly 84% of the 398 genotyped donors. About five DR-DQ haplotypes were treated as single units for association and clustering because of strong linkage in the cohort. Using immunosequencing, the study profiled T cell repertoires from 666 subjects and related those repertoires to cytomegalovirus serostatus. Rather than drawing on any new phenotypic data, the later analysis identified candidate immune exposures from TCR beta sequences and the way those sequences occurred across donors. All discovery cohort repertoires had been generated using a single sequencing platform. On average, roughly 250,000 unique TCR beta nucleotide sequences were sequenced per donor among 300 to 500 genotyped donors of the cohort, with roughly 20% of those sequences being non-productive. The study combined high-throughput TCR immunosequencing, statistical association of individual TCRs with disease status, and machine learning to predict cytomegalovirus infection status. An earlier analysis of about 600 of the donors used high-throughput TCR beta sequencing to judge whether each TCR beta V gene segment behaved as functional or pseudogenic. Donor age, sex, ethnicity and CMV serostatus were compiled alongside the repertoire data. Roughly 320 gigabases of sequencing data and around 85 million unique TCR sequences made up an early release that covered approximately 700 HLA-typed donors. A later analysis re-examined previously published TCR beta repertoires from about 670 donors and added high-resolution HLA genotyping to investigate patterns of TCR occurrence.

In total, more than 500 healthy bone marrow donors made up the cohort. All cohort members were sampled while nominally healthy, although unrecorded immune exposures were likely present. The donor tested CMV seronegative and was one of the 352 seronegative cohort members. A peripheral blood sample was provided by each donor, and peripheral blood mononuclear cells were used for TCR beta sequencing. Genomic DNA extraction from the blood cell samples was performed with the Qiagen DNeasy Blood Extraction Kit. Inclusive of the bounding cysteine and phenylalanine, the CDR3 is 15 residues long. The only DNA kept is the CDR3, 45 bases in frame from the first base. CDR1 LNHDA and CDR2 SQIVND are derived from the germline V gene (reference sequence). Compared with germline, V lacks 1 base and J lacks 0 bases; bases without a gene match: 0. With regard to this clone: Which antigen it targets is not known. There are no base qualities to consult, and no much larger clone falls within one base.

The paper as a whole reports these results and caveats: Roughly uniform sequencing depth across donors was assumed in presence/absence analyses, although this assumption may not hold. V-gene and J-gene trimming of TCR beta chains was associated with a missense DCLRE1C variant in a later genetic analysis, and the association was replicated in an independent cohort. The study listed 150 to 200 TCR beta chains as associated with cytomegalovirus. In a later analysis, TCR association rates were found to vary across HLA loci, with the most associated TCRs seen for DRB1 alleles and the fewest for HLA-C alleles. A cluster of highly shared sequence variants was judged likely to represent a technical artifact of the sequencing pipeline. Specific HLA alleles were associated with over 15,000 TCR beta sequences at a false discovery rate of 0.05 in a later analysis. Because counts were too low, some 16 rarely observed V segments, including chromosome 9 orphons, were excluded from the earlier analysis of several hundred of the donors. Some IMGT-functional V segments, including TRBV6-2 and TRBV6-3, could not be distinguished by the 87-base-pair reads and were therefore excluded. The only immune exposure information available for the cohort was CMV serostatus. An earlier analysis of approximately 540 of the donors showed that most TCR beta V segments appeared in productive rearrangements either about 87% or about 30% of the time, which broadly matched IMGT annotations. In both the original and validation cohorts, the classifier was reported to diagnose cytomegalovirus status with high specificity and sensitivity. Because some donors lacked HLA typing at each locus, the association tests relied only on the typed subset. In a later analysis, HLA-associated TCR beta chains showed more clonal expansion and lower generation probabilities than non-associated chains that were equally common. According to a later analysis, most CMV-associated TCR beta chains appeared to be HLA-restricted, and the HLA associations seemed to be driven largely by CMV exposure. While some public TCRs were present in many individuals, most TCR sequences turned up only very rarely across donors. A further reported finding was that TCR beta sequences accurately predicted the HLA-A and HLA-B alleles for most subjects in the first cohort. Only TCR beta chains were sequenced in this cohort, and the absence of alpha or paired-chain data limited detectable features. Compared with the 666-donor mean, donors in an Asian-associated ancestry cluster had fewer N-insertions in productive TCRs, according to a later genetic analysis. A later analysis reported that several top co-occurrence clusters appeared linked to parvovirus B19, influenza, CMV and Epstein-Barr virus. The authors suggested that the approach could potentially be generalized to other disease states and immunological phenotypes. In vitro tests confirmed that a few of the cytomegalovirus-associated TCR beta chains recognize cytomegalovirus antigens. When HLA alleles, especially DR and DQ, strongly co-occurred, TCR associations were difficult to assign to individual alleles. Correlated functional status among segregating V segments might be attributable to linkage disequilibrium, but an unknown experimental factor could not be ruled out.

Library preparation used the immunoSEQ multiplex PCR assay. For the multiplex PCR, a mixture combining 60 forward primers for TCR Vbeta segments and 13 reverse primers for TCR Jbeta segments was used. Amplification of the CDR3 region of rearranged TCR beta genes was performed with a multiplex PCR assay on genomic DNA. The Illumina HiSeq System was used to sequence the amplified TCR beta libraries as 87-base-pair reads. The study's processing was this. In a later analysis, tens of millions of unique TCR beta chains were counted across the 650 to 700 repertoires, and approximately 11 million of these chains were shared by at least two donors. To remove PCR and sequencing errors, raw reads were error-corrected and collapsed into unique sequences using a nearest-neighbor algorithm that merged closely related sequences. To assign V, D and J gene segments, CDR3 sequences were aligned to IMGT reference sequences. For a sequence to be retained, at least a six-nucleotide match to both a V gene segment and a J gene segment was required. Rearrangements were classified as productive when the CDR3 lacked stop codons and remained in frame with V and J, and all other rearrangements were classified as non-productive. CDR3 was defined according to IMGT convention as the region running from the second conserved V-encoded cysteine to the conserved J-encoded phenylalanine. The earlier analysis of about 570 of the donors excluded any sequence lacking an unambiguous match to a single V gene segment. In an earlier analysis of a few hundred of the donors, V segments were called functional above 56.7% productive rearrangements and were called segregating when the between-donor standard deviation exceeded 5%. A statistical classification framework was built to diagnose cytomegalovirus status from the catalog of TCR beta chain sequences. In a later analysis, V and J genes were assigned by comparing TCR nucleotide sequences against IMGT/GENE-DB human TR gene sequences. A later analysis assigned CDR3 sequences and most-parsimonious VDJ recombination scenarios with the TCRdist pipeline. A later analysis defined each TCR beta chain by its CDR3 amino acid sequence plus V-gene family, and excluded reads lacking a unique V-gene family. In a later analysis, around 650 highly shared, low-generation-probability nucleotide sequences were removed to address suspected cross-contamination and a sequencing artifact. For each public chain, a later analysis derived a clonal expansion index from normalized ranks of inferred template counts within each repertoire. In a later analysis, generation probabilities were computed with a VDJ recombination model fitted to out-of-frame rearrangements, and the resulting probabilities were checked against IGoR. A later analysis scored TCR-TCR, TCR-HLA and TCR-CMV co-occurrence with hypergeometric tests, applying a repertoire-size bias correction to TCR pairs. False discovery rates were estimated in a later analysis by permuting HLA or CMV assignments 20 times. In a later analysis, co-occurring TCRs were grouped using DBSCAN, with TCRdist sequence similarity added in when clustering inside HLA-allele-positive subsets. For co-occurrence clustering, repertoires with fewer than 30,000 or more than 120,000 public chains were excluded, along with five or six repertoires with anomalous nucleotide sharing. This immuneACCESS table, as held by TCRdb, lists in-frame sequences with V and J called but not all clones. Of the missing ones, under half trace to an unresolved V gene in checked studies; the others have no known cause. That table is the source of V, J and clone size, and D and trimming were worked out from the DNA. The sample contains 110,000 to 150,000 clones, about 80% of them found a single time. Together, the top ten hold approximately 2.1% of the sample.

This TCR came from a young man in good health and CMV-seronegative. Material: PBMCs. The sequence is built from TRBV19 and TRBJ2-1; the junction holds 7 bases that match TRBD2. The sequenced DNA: TGTGCCAGTAGTATAGCGGGAGGCTCCTACAATGAGCAGTTCTTC. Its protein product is CASSIAGGSYNEQFF.